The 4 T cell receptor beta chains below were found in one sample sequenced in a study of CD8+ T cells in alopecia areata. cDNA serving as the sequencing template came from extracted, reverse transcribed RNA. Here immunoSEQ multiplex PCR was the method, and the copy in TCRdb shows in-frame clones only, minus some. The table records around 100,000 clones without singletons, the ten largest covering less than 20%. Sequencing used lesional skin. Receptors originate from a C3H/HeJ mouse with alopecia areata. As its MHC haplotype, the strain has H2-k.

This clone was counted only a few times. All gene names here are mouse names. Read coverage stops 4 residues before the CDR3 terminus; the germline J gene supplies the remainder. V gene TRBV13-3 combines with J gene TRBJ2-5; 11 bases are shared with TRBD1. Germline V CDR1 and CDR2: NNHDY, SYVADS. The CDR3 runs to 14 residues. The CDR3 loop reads CASSGTGGFDTQYF. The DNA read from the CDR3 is TGTGCCAGCAGTGGGACAGGGGGCTTTGAC.

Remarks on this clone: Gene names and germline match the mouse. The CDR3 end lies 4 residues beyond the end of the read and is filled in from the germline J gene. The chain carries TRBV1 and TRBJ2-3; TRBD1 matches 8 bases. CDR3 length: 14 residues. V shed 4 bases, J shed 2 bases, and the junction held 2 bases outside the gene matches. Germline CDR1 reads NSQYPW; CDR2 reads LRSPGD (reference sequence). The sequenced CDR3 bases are TGCACCTGCAGTGGACAGGGGCTTGCAGAA. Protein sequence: CTCSGQGLAE. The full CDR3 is CTCSGQGLAETLYF. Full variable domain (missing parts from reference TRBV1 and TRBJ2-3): VTLLEQNPRWRLVPRGQAVNLRCILKNSQYPWMSWYQQDLQKQLQWLFTLRSPGDKEVKSLPGADYLATRVTDTELRLQVANMSQGRTLYCTCSGQGLAETLYFGSGTRLTVL.

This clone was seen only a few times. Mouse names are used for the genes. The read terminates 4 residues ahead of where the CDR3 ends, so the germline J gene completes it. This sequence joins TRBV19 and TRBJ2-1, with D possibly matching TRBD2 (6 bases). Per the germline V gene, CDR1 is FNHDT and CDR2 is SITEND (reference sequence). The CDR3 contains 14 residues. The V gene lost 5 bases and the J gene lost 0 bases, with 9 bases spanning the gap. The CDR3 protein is CASRSTGNYAEQFF. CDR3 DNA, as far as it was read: TGTGCCAGCAGGTCGACTGGTAACTATGCT.

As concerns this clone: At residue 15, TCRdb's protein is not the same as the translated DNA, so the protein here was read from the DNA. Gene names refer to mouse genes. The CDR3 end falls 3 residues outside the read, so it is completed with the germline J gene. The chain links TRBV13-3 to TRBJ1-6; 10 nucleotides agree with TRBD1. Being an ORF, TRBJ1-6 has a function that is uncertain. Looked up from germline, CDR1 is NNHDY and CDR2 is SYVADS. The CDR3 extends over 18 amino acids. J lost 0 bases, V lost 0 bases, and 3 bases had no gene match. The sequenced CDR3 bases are TGTGCCAGCAGTGATGGGGGACAGGGGTCTTCCTATAATTCGCCC. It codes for CASSDGGQGSSYNSP. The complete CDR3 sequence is CASSDGGQGSSYNSPLYF.